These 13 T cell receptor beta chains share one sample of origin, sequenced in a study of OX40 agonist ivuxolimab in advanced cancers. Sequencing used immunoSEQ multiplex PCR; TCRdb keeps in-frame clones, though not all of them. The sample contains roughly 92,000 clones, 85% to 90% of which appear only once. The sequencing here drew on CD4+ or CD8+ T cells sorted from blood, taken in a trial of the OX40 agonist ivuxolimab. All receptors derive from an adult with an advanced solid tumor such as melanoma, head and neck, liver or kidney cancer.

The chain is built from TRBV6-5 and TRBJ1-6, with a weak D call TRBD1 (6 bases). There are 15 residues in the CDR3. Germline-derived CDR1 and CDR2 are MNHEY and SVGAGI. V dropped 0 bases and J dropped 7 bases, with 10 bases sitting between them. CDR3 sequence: CASSYSGGPNSPLHF. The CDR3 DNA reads TGTGCCAGCAGTTACTCAGGGGGTCCCAATTCACCCCTCCACTTT.

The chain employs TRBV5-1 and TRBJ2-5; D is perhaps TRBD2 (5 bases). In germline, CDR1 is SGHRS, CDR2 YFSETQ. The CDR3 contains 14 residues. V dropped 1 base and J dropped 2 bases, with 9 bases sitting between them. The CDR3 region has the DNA TGCGCCAGCAGCTTGTGGGGAGCTCAAGAGACCCAGTACTTC. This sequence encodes CASSLWGAQETQYF.

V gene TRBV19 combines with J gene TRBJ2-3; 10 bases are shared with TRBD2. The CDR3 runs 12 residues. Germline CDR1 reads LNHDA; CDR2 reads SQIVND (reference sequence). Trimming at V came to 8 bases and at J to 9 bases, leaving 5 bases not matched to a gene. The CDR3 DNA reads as TGTGCCAGTGCCACTAGCGGGGCCACGCAGTATTTT. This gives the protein CASATSGATQYF.

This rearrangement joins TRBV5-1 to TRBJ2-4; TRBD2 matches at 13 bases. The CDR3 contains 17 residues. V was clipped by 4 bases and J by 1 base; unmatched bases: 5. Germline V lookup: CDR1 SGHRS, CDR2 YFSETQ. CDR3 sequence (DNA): TGCGCCAGCAGCGAAAGGACTAGCGGGGGTGCCAAAAACATTCAGTACTTC. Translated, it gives CASSERTSGGAKNIQYF.

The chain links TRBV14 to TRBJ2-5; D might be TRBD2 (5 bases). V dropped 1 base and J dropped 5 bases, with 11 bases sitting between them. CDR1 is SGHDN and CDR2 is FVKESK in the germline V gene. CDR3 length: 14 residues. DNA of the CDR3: TGTGCCAGCAGCCAAGCGGGGTTGGGGGAGACCCAGTACTTC. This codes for CASSQAGLGETQYF.

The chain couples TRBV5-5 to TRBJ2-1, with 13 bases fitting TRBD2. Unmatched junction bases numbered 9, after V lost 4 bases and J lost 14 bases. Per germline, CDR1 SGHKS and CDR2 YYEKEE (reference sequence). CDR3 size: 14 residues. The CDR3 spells CASSILAGGLSEFF. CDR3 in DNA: TGTGCCAGCAGCATACTAGCGGGAGGGCTCAGCGAGTTCTTC.

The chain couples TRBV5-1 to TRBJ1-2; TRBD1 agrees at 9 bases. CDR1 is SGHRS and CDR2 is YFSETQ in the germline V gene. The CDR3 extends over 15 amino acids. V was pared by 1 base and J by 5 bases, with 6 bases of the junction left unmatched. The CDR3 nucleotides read TGCGCCAGCAGCTTGACACCGGGACAGGGTTATGGCTACACCTTC. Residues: CASSLTPGQGYGYTF.

The CDR3 DNA reads TGTGCCAGCAGTGAAGAAGCACGACTGGGGTACGGAAAACTGTTTTTT. This encodes CASSEEARLGYGKLFF. The chain uses TRBV2 and TRBJ1-4; D gene uncertain. Germline loops: CDR1 SNHLY, CDR2 FYNNEI. Deletions cut 1 base from V and 10 bases from J, with 19 bases between. The CDR3 totals 16 residues.

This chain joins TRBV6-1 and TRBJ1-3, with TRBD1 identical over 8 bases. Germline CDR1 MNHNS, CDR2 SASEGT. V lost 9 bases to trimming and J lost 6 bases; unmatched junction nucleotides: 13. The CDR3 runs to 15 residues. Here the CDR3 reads CASLIIRGQENTIYF. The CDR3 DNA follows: TGTGCCAGTCTCATTATCAGGGGGCAGGAAAACACCATATATTTT.

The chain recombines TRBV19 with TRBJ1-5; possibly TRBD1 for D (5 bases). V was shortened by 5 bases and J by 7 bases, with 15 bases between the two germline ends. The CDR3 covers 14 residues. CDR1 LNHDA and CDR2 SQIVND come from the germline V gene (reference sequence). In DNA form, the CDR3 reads TGTGCCAGTAGTGCCGCCAGGGCAGGGCAGCCCCAGCATTTT. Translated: CASSAARAGQPQHF.

In DNA form, the CDR3 reads TGTGCCAGCAGCGTAGGGACTAGCGGGAGCGATGAGCAGTTCTTC. Translated, it gives CASSVGTSGSDEQFF. The rearrangement joins TRBV9 to TRBJ2-1, with 13 bases fitting TRBD2. CDR3 size: 15 residues. Germline values: CDR1 SGDLS, CDR2 YYNGEE. V lost 0 bases to trimming and J lost 8 bases; unmatched junction nucleotides: 2.

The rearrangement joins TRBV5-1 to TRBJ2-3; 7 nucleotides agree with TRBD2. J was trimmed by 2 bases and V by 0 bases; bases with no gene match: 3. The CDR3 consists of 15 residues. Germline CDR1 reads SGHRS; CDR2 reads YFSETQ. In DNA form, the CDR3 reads TGCGCCAGCAGCTTGGGCGGGACTACCACAGATACGCAGTATTTT. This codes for CASSLGGTTTDTQYF.

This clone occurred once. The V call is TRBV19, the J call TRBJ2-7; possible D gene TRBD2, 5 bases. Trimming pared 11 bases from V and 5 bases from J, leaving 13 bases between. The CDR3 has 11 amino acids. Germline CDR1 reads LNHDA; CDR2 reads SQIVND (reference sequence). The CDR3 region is CARGSFDEQYF. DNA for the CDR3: TGTGCCCGGGGTTCCTTCGACGAGCAGTACTTC.